Sequencing of this TCR beta chain was carried out in a study of beta chain features in type 1 diabetes. About the study: Healthy donors and patients had similar age, gender and cell yields. Sorted cells, around 100 million in number, were examined across all samples.

V lost 5 bases, J lost 0 bases, and 8 bases lay in between. Germline lookup yields CDR1 SNHLY and CDR2 FYNNEI. This CDR3 contains 14 residues. The investigators reverse transcribed all of the isolated RNA, so they sequenced expressed TCRB transcripts. Some clones are missing from TCRdb's copy, which holds only in-frame ones; the method was immunoSEQ multiplex PCR. The sample has tens of thousands of clones, roughly 50% seen once. Sequencing input: stem cell memory CD4+ T cells from blood. This chain joins TRBV2 and TRBJ1-3; D perhaps matches TRBD1 (6 bases). The clonotype was recovered from a woman aged 25 to 39 in good health. The chain's CDR3 is CASSYRVSGNTIYF. In nucleotides, the CDR3 is TGTGCCAGCAGTTACAGGGTCTCTGGAAACACCATATATTTT.